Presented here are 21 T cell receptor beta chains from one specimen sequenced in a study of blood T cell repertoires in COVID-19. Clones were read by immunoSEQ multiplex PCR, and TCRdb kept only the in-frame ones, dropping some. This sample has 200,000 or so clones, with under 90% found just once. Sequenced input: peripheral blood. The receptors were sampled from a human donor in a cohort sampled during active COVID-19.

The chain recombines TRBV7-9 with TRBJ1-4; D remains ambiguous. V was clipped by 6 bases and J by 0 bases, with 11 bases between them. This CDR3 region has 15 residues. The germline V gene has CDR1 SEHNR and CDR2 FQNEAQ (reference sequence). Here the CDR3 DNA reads TGTGCCAGCAGACTAGACGGAACAACTAATGAAAAACTGTTTTTT. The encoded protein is CASRLDGTTNEKLFF.

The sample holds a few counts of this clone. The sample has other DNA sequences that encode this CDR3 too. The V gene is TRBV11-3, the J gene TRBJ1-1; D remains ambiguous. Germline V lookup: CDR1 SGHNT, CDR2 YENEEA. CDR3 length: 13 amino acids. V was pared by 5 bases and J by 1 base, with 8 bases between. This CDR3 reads CASSHYKNTEAFF. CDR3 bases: TGTGCCAGCAGCCACTACAAGAACACTGAAGCTTTCTTT.

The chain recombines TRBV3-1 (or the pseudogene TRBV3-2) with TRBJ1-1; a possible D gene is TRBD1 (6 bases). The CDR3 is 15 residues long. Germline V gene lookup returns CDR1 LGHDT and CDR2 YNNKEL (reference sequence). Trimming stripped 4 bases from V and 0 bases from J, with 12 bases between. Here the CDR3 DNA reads TGTGCCAGCAGCCGACCGGGACAACTGAACACTGAAGCTTTCTTT. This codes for CASSRPGQLNTEAFF.

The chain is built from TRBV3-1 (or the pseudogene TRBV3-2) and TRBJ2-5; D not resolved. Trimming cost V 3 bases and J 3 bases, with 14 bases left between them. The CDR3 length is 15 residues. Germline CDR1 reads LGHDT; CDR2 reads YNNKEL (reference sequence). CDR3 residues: CASSQLTRAKETQYF. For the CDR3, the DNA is TGTGCCAGCAGCCAGTTGACTCGCGCGAAAGAGACCCAGTACTTC.

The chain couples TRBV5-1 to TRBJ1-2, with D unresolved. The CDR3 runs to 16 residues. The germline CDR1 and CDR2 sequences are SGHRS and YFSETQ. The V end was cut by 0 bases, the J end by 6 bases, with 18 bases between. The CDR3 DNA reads TGCGCCAGCAGCTTGGTAGCAGCGGGAGGGATGGATGGCTACACCTTC. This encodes CASSLVAAGGMDGYTF.

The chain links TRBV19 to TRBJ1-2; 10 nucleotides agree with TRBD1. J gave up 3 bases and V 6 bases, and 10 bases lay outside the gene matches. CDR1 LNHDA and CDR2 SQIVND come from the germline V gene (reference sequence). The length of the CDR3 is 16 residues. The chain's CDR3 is CASRIRDRGWDYGYTF. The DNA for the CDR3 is TGTGCCAGTAGGATCCGGGACAGGGGATGGGACTATGGCTACACCTTC.

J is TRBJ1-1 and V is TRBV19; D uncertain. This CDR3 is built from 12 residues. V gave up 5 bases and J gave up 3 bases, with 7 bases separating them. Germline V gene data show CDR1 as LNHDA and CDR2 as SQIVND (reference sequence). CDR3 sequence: CASSYGDTEAFF. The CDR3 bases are TGTGCCAGTAGTTACGGTGACACTGAAGCTTTCTTT.

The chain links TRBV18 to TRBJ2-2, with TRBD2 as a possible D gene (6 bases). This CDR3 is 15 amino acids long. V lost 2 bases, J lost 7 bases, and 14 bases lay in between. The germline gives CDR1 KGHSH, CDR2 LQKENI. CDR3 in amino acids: CASSPSTSLVGELFF. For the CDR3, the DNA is TGTGCCAGCTCACCAAGTACTAGCCTGGTCGGGGAGCTGTTTTTT.

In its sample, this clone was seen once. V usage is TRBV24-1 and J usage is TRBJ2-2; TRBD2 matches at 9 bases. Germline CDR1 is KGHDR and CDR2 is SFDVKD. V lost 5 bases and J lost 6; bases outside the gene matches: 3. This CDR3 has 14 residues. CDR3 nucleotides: TGTGCCACCAGTGGAGTAGCGGGGGCCGGGGAGCTGTTTTTT. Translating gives CATSGVAGAGELFF.

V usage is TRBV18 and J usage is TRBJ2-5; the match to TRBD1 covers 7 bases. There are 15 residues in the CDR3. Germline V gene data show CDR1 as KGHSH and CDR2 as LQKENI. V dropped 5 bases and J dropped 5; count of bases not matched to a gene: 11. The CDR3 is CASSSGTDSSETQYF. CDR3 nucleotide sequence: TGTGCCAGCTCATCCGGGACAGATTCTAGCGAGACCCAGTACTTC.

The CDR3 protein is CASSLTSGRGVDTQYF. CDR3 in DNA: TGTGCCAGCAGCCTCACGAGCGGGAGGGGCGTAGATACGCAGTATTTT. The chain couples TRBV7-2 to TRBJ2-3; 10 positions match TRBD2. With 5 bases clipped from V and 5 bases from J, the junction kept 10 bases outside the gene matches. The CDR3 has 16 amino acids. Germline V gene sequence: CDR1 SGHTA, CDR2 FQGNSA.

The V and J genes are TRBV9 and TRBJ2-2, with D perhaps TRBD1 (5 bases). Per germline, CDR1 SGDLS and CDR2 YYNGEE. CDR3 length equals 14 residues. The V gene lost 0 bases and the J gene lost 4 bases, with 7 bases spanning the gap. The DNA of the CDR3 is TGTGCCAGCAGCGTAGGACAGTTCACCGGGGAGCTGTTTTTT. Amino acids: CASSVGQFTGELFF.

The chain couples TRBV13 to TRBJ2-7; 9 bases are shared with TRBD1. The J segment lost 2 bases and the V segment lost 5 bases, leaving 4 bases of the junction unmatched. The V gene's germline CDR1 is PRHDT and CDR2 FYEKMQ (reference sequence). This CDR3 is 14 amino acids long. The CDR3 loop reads CASSRTGDAYEQYV. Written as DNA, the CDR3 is TGTGCCAGCAGCAGGACAGGGGATGCCTACGAGCAGTACGTC.

The CDR3 coding sequence is TGTGCCAGTAGTATAGACCCCCGACCGGGACTAGCGGGGTATGAGCAGTACGTC. It codes for CASSIDPRPGLAGYEQYV. The rearrangement uses TRBV19 and TRBJ2-7; 13 bases agree with TRBD2. CDR3 length: 18 residues. J lost 7 bases, V lost 0 bases, and 12 bases had no gene match. CDR1 is LNHDA, CDR2 SQIVND, per germline (reference sequence).

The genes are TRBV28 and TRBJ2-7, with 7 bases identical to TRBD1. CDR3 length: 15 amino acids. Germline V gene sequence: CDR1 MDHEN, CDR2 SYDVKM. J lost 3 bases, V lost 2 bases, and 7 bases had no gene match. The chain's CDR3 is CASSLTGDPLYEQYF. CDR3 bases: TGTGCCAGCAGTTTAACAGGGGACCCCCTCTACGAGCAGTACTTC.

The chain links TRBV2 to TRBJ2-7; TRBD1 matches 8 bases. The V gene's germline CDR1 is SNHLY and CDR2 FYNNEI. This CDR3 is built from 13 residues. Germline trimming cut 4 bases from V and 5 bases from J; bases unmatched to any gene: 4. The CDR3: CASSGTGQHEQYF. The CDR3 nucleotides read TGTGCCAGCAGTGGGACAGGGCAACACGAGCAGTACTTC.

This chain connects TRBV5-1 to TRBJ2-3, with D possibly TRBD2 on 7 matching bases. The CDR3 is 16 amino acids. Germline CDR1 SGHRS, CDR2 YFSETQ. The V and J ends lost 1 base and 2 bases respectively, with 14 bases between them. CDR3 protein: CASSLIRGADTDTQYF. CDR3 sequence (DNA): TGCGCCAGCAGCTTGATTCGGGGGGCGGACACAGATACGCAGTATTTT.

CDR3 bases: TGTGCCAGCAGCCCCCGGGGGACTAATGAAAAACTGTTTTTT. Its translation: CASSPRGTNEKLFF. The V and J genes are TRBV6-6 and TRBJ1-4, with D maybe TRBD1 (5 bases). Trimming removed 6 bases from V and 2 bases from J, with 10 bases in between. In germline, CDR1 is MNHNY, CDR2 SVGAGI (reference sequence). This CDR3 has 14 residues.

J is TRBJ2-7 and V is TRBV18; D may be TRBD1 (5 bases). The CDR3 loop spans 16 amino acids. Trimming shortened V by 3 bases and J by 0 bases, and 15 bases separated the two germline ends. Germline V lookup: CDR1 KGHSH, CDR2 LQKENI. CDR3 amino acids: CASSPNQQGNSYEQYV. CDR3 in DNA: TGTGCCAGCTCACCTAATCAGCAGGGAAACTCCTACGAGCAGTACGTC.

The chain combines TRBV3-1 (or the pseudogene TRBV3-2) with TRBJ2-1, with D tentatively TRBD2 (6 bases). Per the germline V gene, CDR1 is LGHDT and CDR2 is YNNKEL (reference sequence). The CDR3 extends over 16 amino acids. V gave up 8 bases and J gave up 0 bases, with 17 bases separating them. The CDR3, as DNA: TGTGCCAGCGGGGCTTACGGGAGAGGCTCCTACAATGAGCAGTTCTTC. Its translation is CASGAYGRGSYNEQFF.

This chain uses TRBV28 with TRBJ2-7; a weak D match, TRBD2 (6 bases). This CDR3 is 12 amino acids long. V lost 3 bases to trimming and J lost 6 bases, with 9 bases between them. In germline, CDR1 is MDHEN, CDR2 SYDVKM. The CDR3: CASSFGGSEQYF. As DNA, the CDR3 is TGTGCCAGCAGTTTTGGGGGGTCCGAGCAGTACTTC.